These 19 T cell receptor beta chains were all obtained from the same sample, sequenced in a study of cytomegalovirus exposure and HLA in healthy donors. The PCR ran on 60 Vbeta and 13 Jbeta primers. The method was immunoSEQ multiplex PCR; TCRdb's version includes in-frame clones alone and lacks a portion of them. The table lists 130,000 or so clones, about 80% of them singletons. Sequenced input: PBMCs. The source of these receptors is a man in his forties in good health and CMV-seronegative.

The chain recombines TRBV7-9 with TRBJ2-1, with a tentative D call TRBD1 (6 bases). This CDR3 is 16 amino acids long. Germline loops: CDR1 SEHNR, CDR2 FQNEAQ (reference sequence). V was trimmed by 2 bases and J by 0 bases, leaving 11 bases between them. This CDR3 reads CASSLSYRDSYNEQFF. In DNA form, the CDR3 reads TGTGCCAGCAGCTTATCGTACAGGGACTCCTACAATGAGCAGTTCTTC.

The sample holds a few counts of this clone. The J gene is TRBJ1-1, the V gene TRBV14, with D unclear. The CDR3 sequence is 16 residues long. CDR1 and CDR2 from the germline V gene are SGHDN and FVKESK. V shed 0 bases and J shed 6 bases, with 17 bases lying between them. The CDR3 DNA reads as TGTGCCAGCAGCCAAGATGGCTCGGGGAGCTATTCTGAAGCTTTCTTT. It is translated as CASSQDGSGSYSEAFF.

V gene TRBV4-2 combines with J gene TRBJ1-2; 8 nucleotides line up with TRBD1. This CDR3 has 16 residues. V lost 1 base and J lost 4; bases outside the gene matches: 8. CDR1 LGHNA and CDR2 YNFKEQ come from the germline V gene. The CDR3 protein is CASSQAGQGNTYGYTF. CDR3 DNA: TGTGCCAGCAGCCAAGCTGGACAGGGAAATACCTATGGCTACACCTTC.

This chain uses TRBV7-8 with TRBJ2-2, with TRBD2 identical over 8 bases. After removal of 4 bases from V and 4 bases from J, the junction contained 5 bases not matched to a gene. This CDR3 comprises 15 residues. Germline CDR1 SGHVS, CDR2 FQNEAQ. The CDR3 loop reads CASSSGLGLTGELFF. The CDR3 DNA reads TGTGCCAGCAGCTCGGGACTAGGTCTCACCGGGGAGCTGTTTTTT.

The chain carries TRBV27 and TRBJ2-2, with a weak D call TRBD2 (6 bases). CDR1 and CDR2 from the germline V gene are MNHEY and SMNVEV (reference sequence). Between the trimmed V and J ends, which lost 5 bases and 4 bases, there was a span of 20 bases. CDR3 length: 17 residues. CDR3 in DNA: TGTGCCAGCAGTCCTAAACTAGCCCGACTCATCACCGGGGAGCTGTTTTTT. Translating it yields CASSPKLARLITGELFF.

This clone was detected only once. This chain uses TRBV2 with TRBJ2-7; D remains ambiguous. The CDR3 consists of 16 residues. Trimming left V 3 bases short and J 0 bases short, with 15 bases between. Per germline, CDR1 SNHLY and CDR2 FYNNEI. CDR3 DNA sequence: TGTGCCAGCAGTGAGCTGGTTTCTAAGAGCTCCTACGAGCAGTACTTC. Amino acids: CASSELVSKSSYEQYF.

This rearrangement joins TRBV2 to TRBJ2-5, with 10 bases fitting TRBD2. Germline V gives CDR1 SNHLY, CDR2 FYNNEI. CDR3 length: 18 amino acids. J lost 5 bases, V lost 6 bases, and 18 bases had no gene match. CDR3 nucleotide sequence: TGTGCCAGCAGAGAGGGGCTAGCGGGGGACTGGTCTTTCGAGACCCAGTACTTC. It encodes CASREGLAGDWSFETQYF.

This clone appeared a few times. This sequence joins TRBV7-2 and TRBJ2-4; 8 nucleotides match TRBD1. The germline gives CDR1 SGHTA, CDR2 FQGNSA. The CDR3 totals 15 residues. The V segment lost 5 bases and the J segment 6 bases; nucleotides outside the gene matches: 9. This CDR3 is CASSTRQGLTNIQYF. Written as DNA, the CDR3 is TGTGCCAGCAGCACCCGACAGGGGTTGACAAACATTCAGTACTTC.

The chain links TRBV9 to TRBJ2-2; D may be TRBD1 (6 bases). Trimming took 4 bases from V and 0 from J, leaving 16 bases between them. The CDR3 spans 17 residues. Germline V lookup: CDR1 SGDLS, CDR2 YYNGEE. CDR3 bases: TGTGCCAGCAGCCAACCCTTTACAGGGACGAACACCGGGGAGCTGTTTTTT. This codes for CASSQPFTGTNTGELFF.

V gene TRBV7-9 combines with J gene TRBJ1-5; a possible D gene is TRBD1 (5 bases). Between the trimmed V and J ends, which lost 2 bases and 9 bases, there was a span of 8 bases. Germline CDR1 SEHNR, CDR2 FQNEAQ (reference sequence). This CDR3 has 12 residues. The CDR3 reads CASSLSGGPQHF. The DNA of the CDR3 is TGTGCCAGCAGCTTATCGGGGGGGCCCCAGCATTTT.

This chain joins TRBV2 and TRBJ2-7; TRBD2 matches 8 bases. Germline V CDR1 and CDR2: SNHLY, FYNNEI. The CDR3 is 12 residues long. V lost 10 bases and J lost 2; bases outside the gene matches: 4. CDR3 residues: CATLGGAYEQYF. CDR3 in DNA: TGTGCCACTCTCGGGGGGGCCTACGAGCAGTACTTC. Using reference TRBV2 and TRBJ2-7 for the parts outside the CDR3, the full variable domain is EPEVTQTPSHQVTQMGQEVILRCVPISNHLYFYWYRQILGQKVEFLVSFYNNEISEKSEIFDDQFSVERPDGSNFTLKIRSTKLEDSAMYFCATLGGAYEQYFGPGTRLTVT.

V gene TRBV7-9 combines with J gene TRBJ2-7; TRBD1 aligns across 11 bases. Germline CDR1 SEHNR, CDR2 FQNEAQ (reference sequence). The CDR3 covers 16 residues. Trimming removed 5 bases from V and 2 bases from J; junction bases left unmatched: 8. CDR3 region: CASSTQPGQGAYEQYF. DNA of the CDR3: TGTGCCAGCAGCACCCAACCGGGACAGGGGGCCTACGAGCAGTACTTC.

CDR3 coding DNA: TGTGCCAGCAGTGCGTTCACAGACCAAGAGACCCAGTACTTC. Translation gives CASSAFTDQETQYF. This chain connects TRBV6-1 to TRBJ2-5; D ambiguous. CDR3 length: 14 residues. Germline lookup yields CDR1 MNHNS and CDR2 SASEGT. Trimming removed 4 bases at V and 0 bases at J, with 9 bases between.

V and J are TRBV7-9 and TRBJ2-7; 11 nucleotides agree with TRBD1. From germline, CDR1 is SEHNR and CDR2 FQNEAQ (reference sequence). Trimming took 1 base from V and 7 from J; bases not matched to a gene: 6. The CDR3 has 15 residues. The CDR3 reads CASSLGPGTGGEQYF. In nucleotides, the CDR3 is TGTGCCAGCAGCTTAGGCCCCGGGACAGGGGGGGAGCAGTACTTC.

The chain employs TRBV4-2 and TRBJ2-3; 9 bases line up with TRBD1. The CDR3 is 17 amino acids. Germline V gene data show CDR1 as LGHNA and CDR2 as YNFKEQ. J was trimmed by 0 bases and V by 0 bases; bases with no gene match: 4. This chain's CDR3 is CASSQEWDRASTDTQYF. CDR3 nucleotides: TGTGCCAGCAGCCAAGAATGGGACAGGGCTAGCACAGATACGCAGTATTTT.

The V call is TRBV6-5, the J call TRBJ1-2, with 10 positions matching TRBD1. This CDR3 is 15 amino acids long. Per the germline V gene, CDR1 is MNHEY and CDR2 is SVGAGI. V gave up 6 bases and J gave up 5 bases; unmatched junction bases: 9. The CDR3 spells CASRLSDRGLYGYTF. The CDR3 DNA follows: TGTGCCAGCAGACTATCGGACAGGGGGTTGTATGGCTACACCTTC.

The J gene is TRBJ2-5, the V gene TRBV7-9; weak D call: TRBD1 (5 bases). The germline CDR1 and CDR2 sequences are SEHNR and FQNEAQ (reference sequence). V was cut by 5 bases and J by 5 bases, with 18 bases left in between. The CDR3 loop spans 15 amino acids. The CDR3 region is CASSATDTLRETQYF. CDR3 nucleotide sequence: TGTGCCAGCAGCGCTACGGACACCCTGAGGGAGACCCAGTACTTC.

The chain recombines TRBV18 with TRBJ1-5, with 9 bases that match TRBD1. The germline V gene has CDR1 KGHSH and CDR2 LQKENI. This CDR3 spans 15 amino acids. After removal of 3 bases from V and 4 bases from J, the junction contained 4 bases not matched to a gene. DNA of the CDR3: TGTGCCAGCTCACCGGGGACAGGGTTAAATCAGCCCCAGCATTTT. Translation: CASSPGTGLNQPQHF.

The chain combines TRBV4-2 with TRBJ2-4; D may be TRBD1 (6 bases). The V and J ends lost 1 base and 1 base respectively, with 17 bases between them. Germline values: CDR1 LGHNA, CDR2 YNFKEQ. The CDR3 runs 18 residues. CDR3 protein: CASSQVVTGPEAKNIQYF. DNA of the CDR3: TGTGCCAGCAGCCAAGTGGTGACAGGTCCGGAGGCCAAAAACATTCAGTACTTC.